This TCR beta chain derives from a study of blood T cell repertoires in COVID-19. Study context: Spain, Italy and the United States supplied samples that represented acute and convalescent COVID-19. PBMCs, B-cell-depleted T cells, or T cells provided the cDNA or gDNA that made up the material.

The ends were cut back, 0 bases at V and 3 bases at J, with 12 bases in the middle. Germline assignment: CDR1 LNHNV and CDR2 YYDKDF (reference sequence). CDR3 length: 15 amino acids. In the original processing: Scientists estimated how many nucleated cells there were by amplifying reference gene primers. Profiled with immunoSEQ multiplex PCR; TCRdb holds only in-frame clones, not every one. V and J calls and clone size are as listed in that table; D and trimming were resolved from the DNA. The sample has 150,000 or so clones; 86% are singletons. The origin of this receptor is a woman in her seventies with acute or convalescent COVID-19. The chain joins TRBV15 to TRBJ2-7; a weak D match, TRBD1 (5 bases). Sample: peripheral blood. DNA for the CDR3: TGTGCCACCAGCAGAGAACCTTGGGGCAGCTACGAGCAGTACTTC. Translated: CATSREPWGSYEQYF.